This T cell receptor beta chain emerged from a study of spatial heterogeneity in lung cancer. Study in general: Sequences of the beta chain were consistently detected in greater numbers than alpha-chain sequences.

This clonotype has ten or more counts. What it recognizes is unknown. Notes on the study in general: Whereas they appeared in blood less at follow-up, ubiquitous expanded tumor TCRs appeared there more at resection.

TCR cDNA molecules were tagged individually, and each one carried a unique molecular identifier. Via MiXCR, TCRdb re-called the 5' RACE reads, giving one row per CDR3 protein. The sample has thousands of distinct CDR3 sequences, about 9.1% seen once. Time point here: sample taken at primary tumor resection. This clonotype was obtained from a male donor with early-stage non-small cell lung cancer. The sequences come from PBMCs, collected at surgery.

Here the CDR3 DNA reads TGTGCCAGCAGGGCAGGGGGCGAATCAAATCAGCCCCAGCATTTT. Its translation: CASRAGGESNQPQHF. This rearrangement joins TRBV6-6 to TRBJ1-5; 8 nucleotides line up with TRBD1. V lost 6 bases to trimming and J lost 4 bases; unmatched junction nucleotides: 8. Germline assignment: CDR1 MNHNY and CDR2 SVGAGI (reference sequence). The CDR3 consists of 15 residues.